Following are 21 T cell receptor beta chains from one sample sequenced in a study of neurological immune-mediated disorders. Time point here: longitudinal time-point 1 (baseline). TCRdb re-called the 5' RACE reads with MiXCR, one entry per CDR3 protein. This sample has tens of thousands of distinct CDR3 sequences, with 9% to 10% found just once. The sequencing input was PBMCs. The origin of the receptors is a middle-aged woman in good health.

This clonotype occurred many times. The rearrangement joins TRBV20-1 to TRBJ2-3; TRBD2 matches at 7 bases. Germline CDR1 reads DFQATT; CDR2 reads SNEGSKA (reference sequence). Trimming removed 3 bases from V and 2 bases from J; junction bases left unmatched: 5. The CDR3 is 14 residues long. This chain's CDR3 is CSASRRENTDTQYF. DNA of the CDR3: TGCAGTGCTAGCCGGCGGGAGAACACAGATACGCAGTATTTT.

In this sample, this clonotype turned up many times. V usage is TRBV6-5 and J usage is TRBJ1-1; no clear D. The CDR3 runs to 17 residues. V was clipped by 0 bases and J by 1 base, with 15 bases between them. Germline V lookup: CDR1 MNHEY, CDR2 SVGAGI. The CDR3 sequence: CASSYSMDGATNTEAFF. As DNA, the CDR3 is TGTGCCAGCAGTTACTCGATGGACGGAGCCACGAACACTGAAGCTTTCTTT.

This clonotype was seen at least ten times. V and J are TRBV6-1 and TRBJ1-2, with 8 bases aligning to TRBD1. Germline CDR1 and CDR2: MNHNS and SASEGT. V dropped 2 bases and J dropped 4; count of bases not matched to a gene: 12. The CDR3 runs to 17 residues. The CDR3 DNA sequence: TGTGCCAGCAGTGAATTCCGGGACAGGAGAATCTTCTATGGCTACACCTTC. Encoded protein: CASSEFRDRRIFYGYTF.

This clonotype occurred many times. The V and J genes are TRBV5-1 and TRBJ2-6; tentative D call: TRBD1 (6 bases). Germline V gene data show CDR1 as SGHRS and CDR2 as YFSETQ. This CDR3 spans 14 amino acids. The ends were cut back, 7 bases at V and 3 bases at J, with 11 bases in the middle. The CDR3 loop reads CASEPGDGANVLTF. The CDR3 bases are TGCGCCAGCGAACCAGGGGATGGGGCCAACGTCCTGACTTTC.

In this sample, this clonotype turned up many times. The gene calls are TRBV6-5 and TRBJ2-1; 7 bases agree with TRBD1. V was clipped by 8 bases and J by 9 bases; unmatched bases: 7. Germline assignment: CDR1 MNHEY and CDR2 SVGAGI. CDR3 length equals 12 residues. This CDR3 reads CASGTARGEQFF. The CDR3 bases are TGTGCCAGCGGGACAGCCAGGGGTGAGCAGTTCTTC.

This clonotype was detected many times. This chain joins TRBV12-3 or TRBV12-4 and TRBJ2-7, with TRBD2 as a possible D gene (6 bases). V dropped 4 bases and J dropped 3 bases, with 10 bases sitting between them. There are 13 residues in the CDR3. Here the CDR3 DNA reads TGTGCCAGCAGTTACGGGAGACACTACGAGCAGTACTTC. Amino acid sequence: CASSYGRHYEQYF.

This clonotype appeared many times. J is TRBJ2-3 and V is TRBV20-1, with a tentative D call TRBD2 (6 bases). V was shortened by 6 bases and J by 2 bases, with 15 bases between the two germline ends. Germline V CDR1 and CDR2: DFQATT, SNEGSKA (reference sequence). This CDR3 comprises 14 residues. The chain's CDR3 is CSARRETSTDTQYF. CDR3 coding DNA: TGCAGTGCCAGGAGGGAGACTTCCACAGATACGCAGTATTTT.

This clonotype was seen ten or more times. CDR3 sequence (DNA): TGTGCCAGCAGTTATGACGACACTGAAGCTTTCTTT. Its protein is CASSYDDTEAFF. The gene calls are TRBV6-5 and TRBJ1-1, with D hard to call. Trimming took off 3 bases at V and 3 bases at J, with 5 bases between the two ends. Germline V gene data show CDR1 as MNHEY and CDR2 as SVGAGI. The CDR3 runs to 12 residues.

This clonotype appeared many times. V and J are TRBV6-6 and TRBJ1-2; TRBD1 matches at 7 bases. The CDR3 runs 14 residues. Germline lookup yields CDR1 MNHNY and CDR2 SVGAGI (reference sequence). V shed 4 bases and J 8 bases; nucleotides not matched to a gene: 10. CDR3 region: CASSSQTGVGGYTF. In nucleotides, the CDR3 is TGTGCCAGCAGTTCGCAAACAGGGGTAGGCGGCTACACCTTC.

This clonotype was seen repeatedly, ten times or more. The chain uses TRBV7-9 and TRBJ1-1; weak D call: TRBD1 (6 bases). V lost 1 base and J 7 bases, leaving 10 bases between the germline ends. The CDR3 is 13 amino acids. CDR1 SEHNR and CDR2 FQNEAQ come from the germline V gene (reference sequence). The CDR3 here is CASSLETGFEAFF. The CDR3 nucleotides read TGTGCCAGCAGCTTAGAGACAGGCTTTGAAGCTTTCTTT.

There are many counts of this clonotype. The chain couples TRBV20-1 to TRBJ2-2, with D tentatively TRBD1 (6 bases). The germline V and J ends were trimmed by 4 bases and 9 bases, with 12 bases remaining between them. Germline values: CDR1 DFQATT, CDR2 SNEGSKA (reference sequence). This CDR3 is 12 amino acids long. CDR3 sequence: CSATPQGRELFF. As DNA, the CDR3 is TGCAGTGCTACCCCACAGGGTAGGGAGCTGTTTTTT.

Many counts were recorded for this clonotype. Written as DNA, the CDR3 is TGTGCCAGCAGCCAACGCGGGACAGGTTTCCTCGGCTACGAGCAGTACTTC. Protein: CASSQRGTGFLGYEQYF. J is TRBJ2-7 and V is TRBV3-1; 8 bases map to TRBD1. The CDR3 is made up of 17 amino acids. CDR1 and CDR2 (germline): LGHDT, YNNKEL (reference sequence). V shed 2 bases and J 3 bases; nucleotides not matched to a gene: 12.

The table lists this clonotype with many counts. The CDR3 region is CASSIRQLSYEQYF. The CDR3, as DNA: TGTGCCAGCAGTATCAGACAGCTCTCCTACGAGCAGTACTTC. The chain combines TRBV12-3 or TRBV12-4 with TRBJ2-7; tentative D call: TRBD1 (5 bases). CDR3 length equals 14 residues. V was cut by 5 bases and J by 0 bases, with 11 bases left in between.

This clonotype was seen repeatedly, ten times or more. The chain is built from TRBV29-1 and TRBJ1-1; 7 bases agree with TRBD1. The CDR3 is 13 residues long. Germline trimming cut 6 bases from V and 1 base from J; bases unmatched to any gene: 5. In germline, CDR1 is SQVTM, CDR2 ANQGSEA. The chain's CDR3 is CSVMTGPNTEAFF. In DNA form, the CDR3 reads TGCAGCGTGATGACAGGGCCGAACACTGAAGCTTTCTTT.

This clonotype was observed at least ten times. This chain uses TRBV12-3 or TRBV12-4 with TRBJ1-2; D unclear. This CDR3 contains 13 residues. V was pared by 5 bases and J by 2 bases, with 9 bases between. The CDR3 protein is CASSLRGNYGYTF. The CDR3 nucleotides are TGTGCCAGCAGTCTTCGGGGAAACTATGGCTACACCTTC.

Relative to its sample, this clonotype is medium-sized. In DNA form, the CDR3 reads TGCAGTGCTAGGATTTCGAGGGGCTGGAATCAGCCCCAGCATTTT. Its protein product is CSARISRGWNQPQHF. V usage is TRBV20-1 and J usage is TRBJ1-5; D perhaps matches TRBD1 (5 bases). The ends were cut back, 3 bases at V and 4 bases at J, with 16 bases in the middle. From germline, CDR1 is DFQATT and CDR2 SNEGSKA (reference sequence). The CDR3 totals 15 residues.

This clonotype was seen at least ten times. This chain uses TRBV7-3 with TRBJ1-3; D gene unclear. The germline V and J ends were trimmed by 0 bases and 4 bases, with 7 bases remaining between them. CDR3 length: 14 amino acids. Germline lookup yields CDR1 SGHTA and CDR2 FQGTGA. The CDR3 DNA reads TGTGCCAGCAGCTTAACGGGCAGCGGAAACACCATATATTTT. Translation gives CASSLTGSGNTIYF.

This clonotype has a count of ten or more. The CDR3 DNA is TGTGCCAGCCGTGGGATCTTCATTTCAGGGCACTCCTACGAGCAGTACTTC. Amino acids: CASRGIFISGHSYEQYF. The gene calls are TRBV25-1 and TRBJ2-7, with a possible D match to TRBD1 (5 bases). The CDR3 consists of 17 residues. The V and J ends lost 8 bases and 0 bases respectively, with 23 bases between them. Germline assignment: CDR1 MGHDK and CDR2 SYGVNS.

There are many counts of this clonotype. The rearrangement uses TRBV12-3 or TRBV12-4 and TRBJ1-2; no definite D call. The V end was cut by 4 bases, the J end by 0 bases, with 12 bases between. This CDR3 has 15 amino acids. The DNA of the CDR3 is TGTGCCAGCAGTTCCGTCTTGTACTCTAACTATGGCTACACCTTC. Its translation: CASSSVLYSNYGYTF.

This clonotype has a count of ten or more. The chain combines TRBV20-1 with TRBJ2-2; TRBD1 matches at 8 bases. Germline trimming cut 6 bases from V and 4 bases from J; bases unmatched to any gene: 13. Germline loops: CDR1 DFQATT, CDR2 SNEGSKA (reference sequence). This CDR3 has 16 residues. CDR3 region: CSAPKGAGGGTGELFF. Written as DNA, the CDR3 is TGCAGTGCACCTAAGGGGGCAGGGGGCGGCACCGGGGAGCTGTTTTTT.

This clonotype was picked up many times. V is TRBV12-3 or TRBV12-4 and J is TRBJ2-2; D may be TRBD2 (6 bases). The germline V and J ends were trimmed by 1 base and 3 bases, with 6 bases remaining between them. The CDR3 runs to 14 residues. The CDR3 is CASSLGGDTGELFF. CDR3 nucleotides: TGTGCCAGCAGTTTAGGCGGGGACACCGGGGAGCTGTTTTTT.